The 14 T cell receptor beta chains below were found in one sample sequenced in a study of shared clonotypes between healthy human individuals. TCRdb's table, derived via immunoSEQ multiplex PCR, lists solely in-frame clones and lacks some. The table shows over 2 million clones, with less than 95% occurring only once. The source material was naive CD4+ T cells from PBMCs. Subset: CD45RA+ positively selected. All receptors come from a man between 18 and 29 years old in good health. Some clones in this sample may be carry-over from other donors' samples.

V usage is TRBV28 and J usage is TRBJ2-4; TRBD2 matches at 9 bases. Looked up from germline, CDR1 is MDHEN and CDR2 is SYDVKM. The CDR3 is 20 residues long. V dropped 5 bases and J dropped 15; count of bases not matched to a gene: 32. CDR3 coding DNA: TGTGCCAGCAGTCCCCGCGAAGGAGGGTGGTGGGGTAGCGCTGGCGGGAGGGGGTACTTC. Its translation is CASSPREGGWWGSAGGRGYF. Combining the CDR3 with reference TRBV28 and TRBJ2-4 gives the whole variable domain DVKVTQSSRYLVKRTGEKVFLECVQDMDHENMFWYRQDPGLGLRLIYFSYDVKMKEKGDIPEGYSVSREKKERFSLILESASTNQTSMYLCASSPREGGWWGSAGGRGYFGAGTRLSVL.

V is TRBV6-1 and J is TRBJ2-7, with D possibly called TRBD1 or TRBD2 (6 bases each). CDR1 and CDR2 (germline): MNHNS, SASEGT. The CDR3 is 14 residues long. Trimming stripped 3 bases from V and 10 bases from J, with 19 bases between. The DNA for the CDR3 is TGTGCCAGCAGTGAGGAGGGGGGCTGGAGCAGTCAGTACTTC. As protein: CASSEEGGWSSQYF.

The genes are TRBV9 and TRBJ2-2; 7 bases align to TRBD2. The germline V gene has CDR1 SGDLS and CDR2 YYNGEE. After removal of 3 bases from V and 0 bases from J, the junction contained 8 bases not matched to a gene. The CDR3 is 17 amino acids. The CDR3 region has the DNA TGTGCCAGCAGCGCAAAGAGGACTAGTGCGAACACCGGGGAGCTGTTTTTT. This sequence encodes CASSAKRTSANTGELFF.

This clone was picked up one time. The chain links TRBV5-1 to TRBJ1-1, with 7 positions matching TRBD1. The CDR3 length is 13 residues. The V and J ends lost 4 bases and 7 bases, in that order; junction bases with no gene match: 7. Per the germline V gene, CDR1 is SGHRS and CDR2 is YFSETQ. The CDR3 DNA reads as TGCGCCAGCAGCGGGACAGCGAACCTTGAAGCTTTCTTT. It yields the protein CASSGTANLEAFF.

On this clone itself: The same CDR3 arises from other DNA sequences in this sample as well. The chain employs TRBV5-1 and TRBJ2-1, with TRBD2 identical over 9 bases. J lost 4 bases, V lost 3 bases, and 5 bases had no gene match. Germline V CDR1 and CDR2: SGHRS, YFSETQ. CDR3 length: 15 amino acids. For the CDR3, the DNA is TGCGCCAGCAGCTCACTAGCGGGCTCGTACAATGAGCAGTTCTTC. Encoded protein: CASSSLAGSYNEQFF.

The chain recombines TRBV27 with TRBJ2-1; 9 nucleotides line up with TRBD2. CDR1 and CDR2 from the germline V gene are MNHEY and SMNVEV (reference sequence). The V segment lost 5 bases and the J segment 8 bases; nucleotides outside the gene matches: 10. The CDR3 has 15 amino acids. The CDR3 loop reads CASSPAGGMVDEQFF. Written as DNA, the CDR3 is TGTGCCAGCAGTCCAGCGGGAGGAATGGTTGATGAGCAGTTCTTC.

The genes are TRBV28 and TRBJ1-1; possibly TRBD1 for D (6 bases). V dropped 11 bases and J dropped 5 bases, with 21 bases sitting between them. The CDR3 is 14 residues long. From germline, CDR1 is MDHEN and CDR2 SYDVKM. The CDR3 loop is CAAARGRGRTEAFF. The CDR3 nucleotides are TGTGCCGCGGCCCGAGGTAGGGGGAGGACTGAAGCTTTCTTT.

V is TRBV27 and J is TRBJ1-5; maybe TRBD1 (5 bases). V lost 5 bases, J lost 5 bases, and 10 bases lay in between. The CDR3 contains 13 residues. The germline V gene has CDR1 MNHEY and CDR2 SMNVEV (reference sequence). The CDR3 region has the DNA TGTGCCAGCAGTATAGACAGCCATCAGCCCCAGCATTTT. It specifies CASSIDSHQPQHF.

The chain recombines TRBV4-2 with TRBJ1-2; 8 nucleotides line up with TRBD1. The CDR3 consists of 14 residues. After removal of 6 bases from V and 2 bases from J, the junction contained 5 bases not matched to a gene. CDR1 and CDR2 from the germline V gene are LGHNA and YNFKEQ. The CDR3 DNA reads TGTGCCAGCAGACCCCCAGGGGGCAACTATGGCTACACCTTC. It translates to CASRPPGGNYGYTF.

V is TRBV16 and J is TRBJ1-2; D remains ambiguous. V lost 2 bases to trimming and J lost 2 bases, with 15 bases between them. CDR1 and CDR2 (germline): KGHSY, FQNENV. The CDR3 covers 16 residues. This CDR3 reads CASSQALFLRNYGYTF. In DNA, the CDR3 is TGTGCCAGCAGCCAAGCTTTATTCTTGCGAAACTATGGCTACACCTTC.

About this clone: Other DNA sequences in the sample encode the same CDR3. The chain has TRBV9 and TRBJ2-3; D ambiguous. This CDR3 has 14 residues. V was trimmed by 0 bases and J by 0 bases, leaving 5 bases between them. Per germline, CDR1 SGDLS and CDR2 YYNGEE. CDR3: CASSVVSSTDTQYF. CDR3 coding DNA: TGTGCCAGCAGCGTAGTATCAAGCACAGATACGCAGTATTTT. Full variable domain (remainder filled in from reference TRBV9 and TRBJ2-3): DSGVTQTPKHLITATGQRVTLRCSPRSGDLSVYWYQQSLDQGLQFLIQYYNGEERAKGNILERFSAQQFPDLHSELNLSSLELGDSALYFCASSVVSSTDTQYFGPGTRLTVL.

The rearrangement links TRBV28 to TRBJ2-4, with D hard to call. The CDR3 sequence is 14 residues long. Trimming removed 6 bases from V and 1 base from J, with 10 bases in between. From germline, CDR1 is MDHEN and CDR2 SYDVKM. The CDR3, as DNA: TGTGCCAGCAGGGGTATAGGGGCCAAAAACATTCAGTACTTC. Translating gives CASRGIGAKNIQYF.

The rearrangement links TRBV2 to TRBJ2-7; perhaps TRBD1 as D (6 bases). V dropped 4 bases and J dropped 6 bases, with 22 bases sitting between them. CDR1 and CDR2 (germline): SNHLY, FYNNEI. CDR3 length: 16 residues. CDR3 nucleotide sequence: TGTGCCAGCAGTGGCCGTGGCAGGGGTTCACCTAGCGAGCAGTACTTC. Translated, it gives CASSGRGRGSPSEQYF.

This sequence joins TRBV11-3 and TRBJ2-2; 10 bases align to TRBD1. The CDR3 totals 14 residues. Germline V gene lookup returns CDR1 SGHNT and CDR2 YENEEA. The junction had 6 bases not matched to a gene; V was cut back by 5 bases and J by 9 bases. CDR3 in amino acids: CASSPRDRGWELFF. The CDR3 coding sequence is TGTGCCAGCAGCCCCCGGGACAGGGGTTGGGAGCTGTTTTTT.